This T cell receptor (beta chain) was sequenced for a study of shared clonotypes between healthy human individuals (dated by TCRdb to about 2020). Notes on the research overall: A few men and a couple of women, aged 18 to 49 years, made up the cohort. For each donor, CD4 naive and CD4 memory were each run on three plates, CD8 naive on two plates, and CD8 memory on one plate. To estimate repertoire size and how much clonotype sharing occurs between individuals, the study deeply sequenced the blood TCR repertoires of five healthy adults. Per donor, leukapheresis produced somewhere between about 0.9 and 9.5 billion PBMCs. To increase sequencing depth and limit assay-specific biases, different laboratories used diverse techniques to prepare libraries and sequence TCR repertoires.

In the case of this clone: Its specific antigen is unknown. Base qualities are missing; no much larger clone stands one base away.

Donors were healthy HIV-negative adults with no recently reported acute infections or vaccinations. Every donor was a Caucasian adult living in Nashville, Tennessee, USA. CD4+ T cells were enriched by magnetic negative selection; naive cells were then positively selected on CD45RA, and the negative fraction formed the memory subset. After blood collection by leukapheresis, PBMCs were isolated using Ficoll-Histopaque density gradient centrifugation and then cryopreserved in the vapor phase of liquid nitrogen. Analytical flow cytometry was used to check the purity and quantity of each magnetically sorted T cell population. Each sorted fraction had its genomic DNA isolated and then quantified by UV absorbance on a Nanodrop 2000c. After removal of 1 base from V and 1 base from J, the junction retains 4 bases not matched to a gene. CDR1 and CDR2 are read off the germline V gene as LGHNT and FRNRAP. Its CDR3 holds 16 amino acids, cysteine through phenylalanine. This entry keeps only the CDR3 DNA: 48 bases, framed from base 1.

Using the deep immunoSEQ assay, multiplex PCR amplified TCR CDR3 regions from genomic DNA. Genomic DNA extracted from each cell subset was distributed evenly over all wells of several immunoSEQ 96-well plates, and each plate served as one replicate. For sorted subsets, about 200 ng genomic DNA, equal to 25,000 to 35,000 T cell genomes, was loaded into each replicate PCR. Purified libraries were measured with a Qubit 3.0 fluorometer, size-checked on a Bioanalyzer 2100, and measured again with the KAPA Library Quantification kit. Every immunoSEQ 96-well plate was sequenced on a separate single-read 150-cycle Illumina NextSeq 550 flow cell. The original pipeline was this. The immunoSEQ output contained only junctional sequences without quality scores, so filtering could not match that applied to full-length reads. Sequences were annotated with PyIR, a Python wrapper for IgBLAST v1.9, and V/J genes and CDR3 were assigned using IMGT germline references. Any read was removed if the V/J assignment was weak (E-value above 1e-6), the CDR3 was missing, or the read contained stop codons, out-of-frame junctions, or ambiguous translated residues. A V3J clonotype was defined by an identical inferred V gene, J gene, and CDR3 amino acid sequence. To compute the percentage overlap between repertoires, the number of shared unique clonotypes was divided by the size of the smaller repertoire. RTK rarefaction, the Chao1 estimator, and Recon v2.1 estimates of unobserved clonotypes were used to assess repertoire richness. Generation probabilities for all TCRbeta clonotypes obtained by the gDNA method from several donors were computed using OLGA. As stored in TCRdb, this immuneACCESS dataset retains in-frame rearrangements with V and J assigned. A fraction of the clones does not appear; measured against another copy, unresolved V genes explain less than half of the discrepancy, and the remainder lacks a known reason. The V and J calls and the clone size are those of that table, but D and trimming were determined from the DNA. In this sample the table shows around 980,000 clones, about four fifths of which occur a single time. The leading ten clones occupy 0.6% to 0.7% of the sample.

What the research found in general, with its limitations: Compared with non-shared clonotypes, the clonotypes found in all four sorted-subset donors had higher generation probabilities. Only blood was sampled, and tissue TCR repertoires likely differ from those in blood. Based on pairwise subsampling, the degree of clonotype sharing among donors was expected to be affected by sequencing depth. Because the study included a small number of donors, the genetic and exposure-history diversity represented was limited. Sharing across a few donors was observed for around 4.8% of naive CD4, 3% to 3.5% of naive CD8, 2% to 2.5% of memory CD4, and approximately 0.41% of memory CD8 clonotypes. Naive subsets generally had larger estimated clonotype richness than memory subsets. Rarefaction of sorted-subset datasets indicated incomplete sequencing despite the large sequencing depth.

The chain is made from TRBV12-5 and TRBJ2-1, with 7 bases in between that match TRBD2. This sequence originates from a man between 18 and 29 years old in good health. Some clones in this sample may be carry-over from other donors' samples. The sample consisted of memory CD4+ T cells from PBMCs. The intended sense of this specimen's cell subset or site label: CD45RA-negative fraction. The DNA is TGTGCTAGTGGTTTGGGGCTAGCGGAGTCCTACAATGAGCAGTTCTTC. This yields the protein CASGLGLAESYNEQFF.